One sample yielded the 20 T cell receptor beta chains listed below, sequenced in a study of blood T cell repertoires in COVID-19. Clones were read by immunoSEQ multiplex PCR, and TCRdb kept only the in-frame ones, dropping some. The table has roughly 250,000 clones, roughly 90% seen once; the top ten hold roughly 2%. The sample comprised peripheral blood. These receptors all come from a woman aged 40 to 55 who had recovered from COVID-19.

This clone is a singleton in its sample. Other DNA sequences in this specimen translate into the identical CDR3. The rearrangement joins TRBV28 to TRBJ1-6; weak D call: TRBD1 (5 bases). V shed 3 bases and J shed 7 bases, with 10 bases lying between them. Germline V gives CDR1 MDHEN, CDR2 SYDVKM. The CDR3 contains 14 residues. The CDR3 protein is CASSLRGGNSPLHF. In DNA form, the CDR3 reads TGTGCCAGCAGTTTGAGGGGAGGAAATTCACCCCTCCACTTT.

The V and J genes are TRBV29-1 and TRBJ1-2, with TRBD1 identical over 9 bases. Unmatched junction bases numbered 7, after V lost 4 bases and J lost 4 bases. CDR3 length equals 14 residues. CDR1 and CDR2 (germline): SQVTM, ANQGSEA. The CDR3 region has the DNA TGCAGCGTTGCATCGTCGACAGGGGGCTATGGCTACACCTTC. Its protein is CSVASSTGGYGYTF.

CDR3 DNA sequence: TGCGCCAGCAGCGCGACAGGGCTCACTAACTATGGCTACACCTTC. Translating it yields CASSATGLTNYGYTF. The rearrangement joins TRBV5-1 to TRBJ1-2; 7 positions match TRBD1. This CDR3 comprises 15 residues. With 4 bases clipped from V and 0 bases from J, the junction kept 6 bases outside the gene matches. Germline lookup yields CDR1 SGHRS and CDR2 YFSETQ. Drawing the rest from reference TRBV5-1 and TRBJ1-2, the complete variable domain is KAGVTQTPRYLIKTRGQQVTLSCSPISGHRSVSWYQQTPGQGLQFLFEYFSETQRNKGNFPGRFSGRQFSNSRSEMNVSTLELGDSALYLCASSATGLTNYGYTFGSGTRLTVV.

The chain couples TRBV9 to TRBJ2-7, with 12 bases lining up with TRBD1. Germline V gene data show CDR1 as SGDLS and CDR2 as YYNGEE. This CDR3 is built from 16 residues. After removal of 0 bases from V and 6 bases from J, the junction contained 7 bases not matched to a gene. CDR3 DNA sequence: TGTGCCAGCAGCGTAGAGGGACAGGGGGCGCGGAGCGAGCAGTACTTC. Translated, it gives CASSVEGQGARSEQYF. Together with reference TRBV9 and TRBJ2-7, the CDR3 gives the full variable domain: DSGVTQTPKHLITATGQRVTLRCSPRSGDLSVYWYQQSLDQGLQFLIQYYNGEERAKGNILERFSAQQFPDLHSELNLSSLELGDSALYFCASSVEGQGARSEQYFGPGTRLTVT.

The V call is TRBV2, the J call TRBJ1-4; tentative D call: TRBD1 (5 bases). The CDR3 sequence is 13 residues long. Trimming shortened V by 6 bases and J by 15 bases, and 20 bases separated the two germline ends. In germline, CDR1 is SNHLY, CDR2 FYNNEI. CDR3 coding DNA: TGTGCCAGCAGGTACAACGCTCAGGGATGGGTGTTTTTT. Amino acids: CASRYNAQGWVFF.

The chain recombines TRBV20-1 with TRBJ2-3; D is possibly TRBD1 (6 bases). The CDR3 has 16 amino acids. CDR1 and CDR2 (germline): DFQATT, SNEGSKA (reference sequence). Trimming took off 3 bases at V and 0 bases at J, with 16 bases between the two ends. The CDR3 is CSASPDEGTSTDTQYF. CDR3 in DNA: TGCAGTGCTAGTCCCGACGAGGGGACAAGCACAGATACGCAGTATTTT.

This clone occurred once. V usage is TRBV2 and J usage is TRBJ2-7, with 7 nucleotides matching TRBD2. The CDR3 covers 12 residues. V dropped 4 bases and J dropped 9; count of bases not matched to a gene: 6. Germline CDR1 SNHLY, CDR2 FYNNEI. The CDR3 DNA reads as TGTGCCAGCAGTGCCGGGGGGTCAGGGCAGTACTTC. The encoded protein is CASSAGGSGQYF.

V is TRBV7-2 and J is TRBJ1-4; a possible D gene is TRBD1 (5 bases). Germline V gene data show CDR1 as SGHTA and CDR2 as FQGNSA. The CDR3 extends over 16 amino acids. Deletions cut 1 base from V and 8 bases from J, with 17 bases between. DNA for the CDR3: TGTGCCAGCAGCTTAGTAGGGACTTCCCTGGGCGAAAAACTGTTTTTT. This gives the protein CASSLVGTSLGEKLFF.

This chain links TRBV11-2 with TRBJ1-6, with D maybe TRBD1 (5 bases). This CDR3 contains 14 residues. V was trimmed by 6 bases and J by 5 bases, leaving 11 bases between them. Germline assignment: CDR1 SGHAT and CDR2 FQNNGV. Here the CDR3 DNA reads TGTGCCAGCAGACCCGACAGAGATAATTCACCCCTCCACTTT. Residues: CASRPDRDNSPLHF.

The rearrangement links TRBV11-1 to TRBJ2-1; 11 bases match TRBD1. The CDR3 consists of 17 residues. Germline V CDR1 and CDR2: SGHAT, FQDESV (reference sequence). Losses at the gene ends were 0 bases for V and 8 bases for J; bases not matched to a gene: 9. The CDR3 sequence is CASSLAGTGGVQDEQFF. The CDR3 bases are TGTGCCAGCAGCTTAGCCGGGACAGGGGGGGTTCAGGATGAGCAGTTCTTC. Using reference TRBV11-1 and TRBJ2-1 for the parts outside the CDR3, the full variable domain is EAEVAQSPRYKITEKSQAVAFWCDPISGHATLYWYRQILGQGPELLVQFQDESVVDDSQLPKDRFSAERLKGVDSTLKIQPAELGDSAMYLCASSLAGTGGVQDEQFFGPGTRLTVL.

The chain carries TRBV5-4 and TRBJ1-4, with TRBD1 identical over 11 bases. CDR3 length: 16 amino acids. With V trimmed by 3 bases and J by 8 bases, 9 bases remained unmatched. Germline V lookup: CDR1 SGHNT, CDR2 YYREEE (reference sequence). The CDR3 sequence: CASSSSGTGGSEKLFF. For the CDR3, the DNA is TGTGCCAGCAGCTCGTCCGGGACAGGGGGTAGCGAAAAACTGTTTTTT.

The rearrangement uses TRBV5-4 and TRBJ1-3; no clear D gene. The germline CDR1 and CDR2 sequences are SGHNT and YYREEE (reference sequence). The CDR3 length is 15 residues. Trimming took 4 bases from V and 0 from J, leaving 11 bases between them. The CDR3 bases are TGTGCCAGCAGCGAAGAAGACACCTCTGGAAACACCATATATTTT. Its protein product is CASSEEDTSGNTIYF.

The chain is built from TRBV6-4 and TRBJ1-2; a possible D gene is TRBD1 (6 bases). The germline gives CDR1 MRHNA, CDR2 SNTAGT. The CDR3 extends over 15 amino acids. Between the trimmed V and J ends, which lost 0 bases and 4 bases, there was a span of 12 bases. In DNA, the CDR3 is TGTGCCAGCAGTGACTCGACGGACAGCCTCTATGGCTACACCTTC. Protein product: CASSDSTDSLYGYTF.

The genes are TRBV18 and TRBJ1-3; D is undetermined. Germline CDR1 and CDR2: KGHSH and LQKENI. Trimming pared 2 bases from V and 3 bases from J, leaving 8 bases between. The CDR3 sequence is 14 residues long. CDR3 DNA: TGTGCCAGCTCACCAGAAACTCTTGGAAACACCATATATTTT. Translation gives CASSPETLGNTIYF.

The V gene is TRBV9, the J gene TRBJ1-6, with 7 bases lining up with TRBD1. Trimming took 0 bases from V and 7 from J; bases not matched to a gene: 1. CDR3 length: 14 amino acids. Per germline, CDR1 SGDLS and CDR2 YYNGEE. The CDR3 loop is CASSVGRGNSPLHF. The CDR3 DNA is TGTGCCAGCAGCGTAGGCAGGGGGAATTCACCCCTCCACTTT.

V usage is TRBV2 and J usage is TRBJ2-1; 8 bases line up with TRBD2. The trim removed 6 bases at V and 4 bases at J, leaving 2 bases unmatched. The CDR3 consists of 13 residues. Germline V CDR1 and CDR2: SNHLY, FYNNEI. The CDR3 loop reads CASRLADYNEQFF. The CDR3 nucleotides read TGTGCCAGCAGACTAGCGGATTACAATGAGCAGTTCTTC.

This sequence joins TRBV28 and TRBJ1-5; TRBD1 matches at 12 bases. After removal of 5 bases from V and 6 bases from J, the junction contained 8 bases not matched to a gene. The CDR3 runs 16 residues. Germline V gives CDR1 MDHEN, CDR2 SYDVKM. This CDR3 is CASSTRDRGLGQPQHF. CDR3 sequence (DNA): TGTGCCAGCAGTACCCGGGACAGGGGGCTTGGTCAGCCCCAGCATTTT.

CDR3 sequence: CASSVGLRGSYEQYF. The CDR3 DNA is TGTGCCAGCAGCGTAGGTCTCAGGGGATCCTACGAGCAGTACTTC. The rearrangement joins TRBV9 to TRBJ2-7; D is possibly TRBD1 (6 bases). The CDR3 loop spans 15 amino acids. Germline V CDR1 and CDR2: SGDLS, YYNGEE. V was trimmed by 0 bases and J by 1 base, leaving 11 bases between them.

The chain combines TRBV10-3 with TRBJ1-6; tentative D call: TRBD1 (5 bases). With 9 bases removed from V and 7 bases from J, the gap between germline ends came to 13 bases. This CDR3 region has 13 residues. Germline V gene lookup returns CDR1 ENHRY and CDR2 SYGVKD. In nucleotides, the CDR3 is TGTGCCATTAGGGGTACCTCCAATTCACCCCTCCACTTT. Protein: CAIRGTSNSPLHF.

The chain carries TRBV5-5 and TRBJ1-2; 7 positions match TRBD1. CDR3 length: 14 amino acids. The J segment lost 2 bases and the V segment lost 3 bases, leaving 4 bases of the junction unmatched. Germline V gene lookup returns CDR1 SGHKS and CDR2 YYEKEE (reference sequence). The CDR3 sequence: CASSSQGNNYGYTF. CDR3 in DNA: TGTGCCAGCAGCTCACAGGGGAACAACTATGGCTACACCTTC.